This TCR beta chain appears in the sequencing data of a study of blood T cell repertoires in COVID-19. CDR3 length equals 14 residues. Trimming took off 0 bases at V and 7 bases at J, with 10 bases between the two ends. Per germline, CDR1 MNHEY and CDR2 SVGAGI. Sequenced by immunoSEQ multiplex PCR; TCRdb stores in-frame clones only, minus some. The table lists 170,000 or so clones, around 86% of them singletons. The chain joins TRBV6-5 to TRBJ2-1, with D possibly TRBD2 on 5 matching bases. The receptor was derived from a man aged 35-49 years with active or convalescent COVID-19. Sequencing used peripheral blood. DNA of the CDR3: TGTGCCAGCAGTTACTCGAGTGGGGAGAATGAGCAGTTCTTC. Residues: CASSYSSGENEQFF.